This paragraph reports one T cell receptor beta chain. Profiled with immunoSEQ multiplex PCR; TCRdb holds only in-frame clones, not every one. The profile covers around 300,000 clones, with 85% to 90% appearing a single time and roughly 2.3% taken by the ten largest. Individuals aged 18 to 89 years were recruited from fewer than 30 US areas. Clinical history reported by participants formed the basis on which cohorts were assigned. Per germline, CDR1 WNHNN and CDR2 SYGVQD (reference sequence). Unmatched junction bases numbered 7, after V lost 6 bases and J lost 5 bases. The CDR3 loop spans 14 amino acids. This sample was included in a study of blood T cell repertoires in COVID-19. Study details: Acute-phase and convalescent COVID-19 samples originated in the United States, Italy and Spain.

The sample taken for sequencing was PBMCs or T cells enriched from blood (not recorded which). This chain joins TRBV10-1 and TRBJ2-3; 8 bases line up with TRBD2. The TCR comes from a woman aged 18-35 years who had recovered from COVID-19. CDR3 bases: TGCGCCAGCAGCCCGGGGGGGTTAGGAGATACGCAGTATTTT. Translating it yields CASSPGGLGDTQYF.